One sample yielded the 26 T cell receptor beta chains listed below, sequenced in a study of blood T cells in healthy people across ages. The use of a sample-barcoded 5' primer and a J-beta primer mix characterized a second PCR of roughly 7 to 11 cycles. TCRdb reprocessed the 5' RACE reads with MiXCR, giving one entry per CDR3 protein. This table has roughly 700,000 distinct CDR3 sequences, around half appearing once. Sequenced material: blood. These TCRs come from a woman between 55 and 75 years old in good health.

This chain uses TRBV29-1 with TRBJ2-7, with D perhaps matching TRBD1 or TRBD2 (6 bases each). The length of the CDR3 is 12 residues. Germline CDR1 reads SQVTM; CDR2 reads ANQGSEA. Trimming took off 5 bases at V and 2 bases at J, with 10 bases between the two ends. CDR3 loop: CSVRRGAYEQYF. DNA for the CDR3: TGCAGCGTTAGAAGGGGGGCCTACGAGCAGTACTTC.

To note about this clonotype: This may arise from a read error, as a much more abundant clone is one base away. The rearrangement uses TRBV7-2 and TRBJ2-5; 7 positions agree with TRBD1. After removal of 3 bases from V and 6 bases from J, the junction contained 4 bases not matched to a gene. The CDR3 consists of 13 residues. Per the germline V gene, CDR1 is SGHTA and CDR2 is FQGNSA. DNA of the CDR3: TGTGCCAGCAGCTTCGGGACAGAAAAGACCCAGTACTTC. It is translated as CASSFGTEKTQYF.

V usage is TRBV12-3 or TRBV12-4 and J usage is TRBJ2-4; D is tentatively TRBD1 or TRBD2 (5 bases each). The DNA end is more similar to TRBJ2-7, so the J call may be wrong. This CDR3 comprises 17 residues. The DNA of the CDR3 is TGTGCCAGCAGCGCCCTTCTCGATGGGGGTTCGCCCTACGAGCAGTACTTC. Amino acids: CASSALLDGGSPYEQYF.

This chain connects TRBV12-3 or TRBV12-4 to TRBJ2-5; 8 positions match TRBD2. This CDR3 comprises 13 residues. The trim removed 6 bases at V and 9 bases at J, leaving 9 bases unmatched. The CDR3 reads CASSVTRREAQYF. CDR3 DNA sequence: TGTGCCAGCAGCGTGACTAGGCGGGAGGCCCAGTACTTC.

This clonotype was counted between two and nine times. The chain's CDR3 is CASSLGSGSRDEQFF. CDR3 DNA sequence: TGTGCCAGCAGCCTAGGTAGCGGGAGTCGCGATGAGCAGTTCTTC. V is TRBV3-1 and J is TRBJ2-1; 9 positions agree with TRBD2. In germline, CDR1 is LGHDT, CDR2 YNNKEL (reference sequence). The V and J ends lost 4 bases and 8 bases, in that order; junction bases with no gene match: 9. This CDR3 has 15 amino acids.

The chain links TRBV5-6 to TRBJ2-7; TRBD1 might be the D (6 bases). V gave up 4 bases and J gave up 2 bases, with 16 bases separating them. Germline lookup yields CDR1 SGHDT and CDR2 YYEEEE. The length of the CDR3 is 15 residues. CDR3 loop: CASSAPGHQTYEQYF. The CDR3 coding sequence is TGTGCCAGCAGCGCGCCGGGACACCAAACCTACGAGCAGTACTTC.

The rearrangement uses TRBV25-1 and TRBJ1-1; possibly TRBD1 for D (5 bases). CDR1 and CDR2 (germline): MGHDK, SYGVNS. This CDR3 is built from 12 residues. V lost 6 bases and J 1 base, leaving 6 bases between the germline ends. The DNA for the CDR3 is TGTGCCAGCAGGCAGGGGAACACTGAAGCTTTCTTT. This codes for CASRQGNTEAFF.

A word on this clonotype: A read error may account for a junction end that differs from germline. The chain recombines TRBV11-2 with TRBJ2-5; tentative D call: TRBD2 (5 bases). The closer fit of TRBJ2-1 to the DNA end suggests the J call may be wrong. This CDR3 spans 12 amino acids. CDR1 is SGHAT, CDR2 FQNNGV, per germline. CDR3 region: CASGLDALDQFF. The CDR3 bases are TGTGCCAGCGGCTTAGATGCACTAGACCAGTTCTTC.

This clonotype showed up just a few times. Here the CDR3 reads CASSFISSSTDTQYF. For the CDR3, the DNA is TGTGCCAGCAGTTTCATTTCCAGTAGCACAGATACGCAGTATTTT. This rearrangement joins TRBV12-3 or TRBV12-4 to TRBJ2-3; D remains ambiguous. The CDR3 runs 15 residues. Deletions cut 3 bases from V and 0 bases from J, with 10 bases between.

This rearrangement joins TRBV12-3 or TRBV12-4 to TRBJ2-7; TRBD1 agrees at 9 bases. The CDR3 totals 13 residues. The V segment lost 9 bases and the J segment 3 bases; nucleotides outside the gene matches: 6. This chain's CDR3 is CASARDRVYEQYF. CDR3 sequence (DNA): TGTGCCAGTGCCCGGGACAGGGTCTACGAGCAGTACTTC.

The rearrangement links TRBV20-1 to TRBJ2-1; D might be TRBD2 (6 bases). Per germline, CDR1 DFQATT and CDR2 SNEGSKA (reference sequence). V lost 2 bases and J lost 4, with 15 bases in between. There are 15 residues in the CDR3. CDR3 region: CSARLPYGTYNEQFF. The DNA of the CDR3 is TGCAGTGCTAGACTCCCCTATGGGACTTACAATGAGCAGTTCTTC.

This clonotype was counted once. The chain carries TRBV20-1 and TRBJ2-1; 12 bases fit TRBD2. The CDR3 extends over 15 amino acids. J lost 3 bases, V lost 4 bases, and 4 bases had no gene match. CDR1 and CDR2 from the germline V gene are DFQATT and SNEGSKA (reference sequence). CDR3 loop: CSANLLAGGYNEQFF. CDR3 sequence (DNA): TGCAGTGCTAATCTACTAGCGGGGGGCTACAATGAGCAGTTCTTC.

The V gene is TRBV20-1, the J gene TRBJ2-1; 14 positions agree with TRBD2. J gave up 0 bases and V 6 bases, and 4 bases lay outside the gene matches. CDR1 and CDR2 from the germline V gene are DFQATT and SNEGSKA (reference sequence). This CDR3 region has 16 residues. The CDR3 here is CSADGTSGGSYNEQFF. DNA of the CDR3: TGCAGTGCGGACGGGACTAGCGGGGGCTCCTACAATGAGCAGTTCTTC.

This clonotype was detected a few times. The CDR3 DNA sequence: TGTGCCAGCAGCGTCGGGGGAGGGGATAACTATGGCTACACCTTC. This codes for CASSVGGGDNYGYTF. The chain carries TRBV9 and TRBJ1-2; perhaps TRBD1 as D (5 bases). The germline gives CDR1 SGDLS, CDR2 YYNGEE. V was clipped by 2 bases and J by 1 base, with 12 bases between them. CDR3 length: 15 amino acids.

V gene TRBV5-1 combines with J gene TRBJ2-1, with 11 positions matching TRBD2. The better agreement between TRBJ2-7 and the DNA end casts doubt on the J call. The CDR3 runs to 16 residues. The germline gives CDR1 SGHRS, CDR2 YFSETQ. CDR3 loop: CASSKLPGTSGSEQYF. The CDR3, as DNA: TGCGCCAGCAGCAAATTGCCCGGGACTAGCGGCTCCGAGCAGTACTTC.

This clonotype was detected ten times or more. CDR3 DNA sequence: TGTGCCAGCAGCCCCCACCCGACAGGGATAGAGCAGTACTTC. It translates to CASSPHPTGIEQYF. The chain couples TRBV3-1 to TRBJ2-7, with 7 bases fitting TRBD1. V trimming: 4 bases; J trimming: 7 bases; junction bases outside the gene matches: 10. The CDR3 is 14 residues long. The germline V gene encodes CDR1 LGHDT and CDR2 YNNKEL (reference sequence).

The rearrangement uses TRBV7-9 and TRBJ2-3; D is unresolved. Trimming took off 2 bases at V and 6 bases at J, with 9 bases between the two ends. The germline V gene has CDR1 SEHNR and CDR2 FQNEAQ (reference sequence). The length of the CDR3 is 13 residues. The CDR3 loop reads CASSLLDSDTQYF. The CDR3 DNA follows: TGTGCCAGCAGCTTATTAGACTCCGATACGCAGTATTTT.

The chain couples TRBV5-4 to TRBJ2-1; possibly TRBD2 for D (6 bases). This CDR3 comprises 15 residues. Trimming took 4 bases from V and 5 from J, leaving 16 bases between them. The germline V gene encodes CDR1 SGHNT and CDR2 YYREEE (reference sequence). CDR3 residues: CASSPMGGQNNEQFF. The CDR3 DNA reads TGTGCCAGCAGCCCGATGGGAGGCCAGAACAATGAGCAGTTCTTC.

There are a few counts of this clonotype. This chain links TRBV20-1 with TRBJ2-7; 10 bases are shared with TRBD1. Unmatched junction bases numbered 7, after V lost 5 bases and J lost 3 bases. Germline lookup yields CDR1 DFQATT and CDR2 SNEGSKA (reference sequence). This CDR3 is built from 14 residues. DNA of the CDR3: TGCAGTGCTCCGACTAGGACAGGGGGCTACGAGCAGTACTTC. This translates into CSAPTRTGGYEQYF.

V is TRBV6-5 and J is TRBJ2-1; 10 bases map to TRBD2. Germline V lookup: CDR1 MNHEY, CDR2 SVGAGI. Trimming removed 6 bases from V and 1 base from J; junction bases left unmatched: 3. The CDR3 loop spans 15 amino acids. The CDR3 DNA reads as TGTGCCAGCAGGGCTAGCGGGGGTTCCTACAATGAGCAGTTCTTC. Protein product: CASRASGGSYNEQFF.

This clonotype turned up a few times. This rearrangement joins TRBV29-1 to TRBJ1-2, with TRBD1 matching over 9 bases. The junction had 11 bases not matched to a gene; V was cut back by 4 bases and J by 5 bases. This CDR3 contains 15 residues. Germline V gene lookup returns CDR1 SQVTM and CDR2 ANQGSEA. The chain's CDR3 is CSVVEGTGLRYGYTF. The CDR3 DNA reads as TGCAGCGTTGTTGAGGGGACAGGGCTCCGGTATGGCTACACCTTC.

The J gene is TRBJ1-2, the V gene TRBV11-2; 11 bases map to TRBD1. The CDR3 consists of 16 residues. Trimming took 5 bases from V and 5 from J; bases not matched to a gene: 10. Germline CDR1 SGHAT, CDR2 FQNNGV. The CDR3 sequence: CASSTPGTGGPYGYTF. CDR3 DNA: TGTGCCAGCAGCACTCCAGGGACAGGGGGGCCTTATGGCTACACCTTC.

The chain recombines TRBV4-3 with TRBJ2-1; D may match TRBD1 or TRBD2 (5 bases each). Trimming removed 0 bases from V and 10 bases from J, with 22 bases in between. Germline V gives CDR1 LGHNA, CDR2 YSLEER. The CDR3 is made up of 17 amino acids. The CDR3 DNA sequence: TGCGCCAGCAGCCAAGATCGGGACGGCGTCAGCTCCTACGAGCAGTTCTTC. It codes for CASSQDRDGVSSYEQFF.

Of note for this clonotype: The germline gene is not matched at one end of the junction; a read error may be the cause. This sequence joins TRBV5-1 and TRBJ1-3; D unclear. Germline V lookup: CDR1 SGHRS, CDR2 YFSETQ. The CDR3 has 12 amino acids. CDR3 nucleotides: TGCGCCAGCAGCAAGTCTGGAAACGCCATATATTTT. Residues: CASSKSGNAIYF.

This chain joins TRBV5-1 and TRBJ2-5; 7 positions agree with TRBD1. The germline CDR1 and CDR2 sequences are SGHRS and YFSETQ. V lost 3 bases to trimming and J lost 5 bases; unmatched junction nucleotides: 10. CDR3 length: 15 amino acids. This CDR3 is CASSSAGTAEETQYF. The CDR3 DNA sequence: TGCGCCAGCAGCTCCGCCGGGACAGCGGAGGAGACCCAGTACTTC. Combining the CDR3 with reference TRBV5-1 and TRBJ2-5 gives the whole variable domain KAGVTQTPRYLIKTRGQQVTLSCSPISGHRSVSWYQQTPGQGLQFLFEYFSETQRNKGNFPGRFSGRQFSNSRSEMNVSTLELGDSALYLCASSSAGTAEETQYFGPGTRLLVL.

This clonotype was counted only a few times. Germline and junction disagree at one end, which may indicate a read error. The chain joins TRBV7-2 to TRBJ2-1, with TRBD2 matching over 12 bases. This CDR3 is built from 16 residues. Germline V gene sequence: CDR1 SGHTA, CDR2 FQGNSA. CDR3 protein: CASSSGLAGVYNEQFF. The CDR3 DNA is TGCGCCAGCAGCTCGGGACTAGCGGGTGTGTACAATGAGCAGTTCTTC.